A single sample gave rise to the 8 T cell receptor beta chains below, sequenced in a study of radiation and T cells in renal cell carcinoma. Time point in this sample: blood 2 weeks post-SBRT. Treatment meaning: 15 Gy SBRT to primary tumor, nephrectomy 4 weeks later. TCRdb keeps only in-frame clones here, not all; method: immunoSEQ multiplex PCR. This table has about 26,000 clones, around 85% appearing once. The material was blood, obtained from a patient whose treatment included radiotherapy and nephrectomy. The receptors here all came from a man aged 55 to 70 with renal cell carcinoma.

This sequence joins TRBV7-2 and TRBJ2-3, with no clear D. CDR3 length: 14 amino acids. Trimming shortened V by 1 base and J by 4 bases, and 9 bases separated the two germline ends. Germline CDR1 is SGHTA and CDR2 is FQGNSA. The CDR3: CASSLGQTADTQYF. As DNA, the CDR3 is TGTGCCAGCAGCTTAGGTCAGACCGCAGATACGCAGTATTTT.

The chain recombines TRBV5-1 with TRBJ2-7; 11 nucleotides align to TRBD1. The CDR3 sequence is 14 residues long. V lost 5 bases to trimming and J lost 3 bases; unmatched junction nucleotides: 4. The germline V gene encodes CDR1 SGHRS and CDR2 YFSETQ. The CDR3 DNA reads TGCGCCAGCAGATACGGGACAGGGGGCTACGAGCAGTACTTC. Its translation is CASRYGTGGYEQYF.

V gene TRBV6-6 combines with J gene TRBJ2-7; 7 bases align to TRBD1. With V trimmed by 6 bases and J by 5 bases, 4 bases remained unmatched. This CDR3 region has 12 residues. The V gene's germline CDR1 is MNHNY and CDR2 SVGAGI (reference sequence). CDR3 in DNA: TGTGCCAGCAGACCCGACAGGGACGAGCAGTACTTC. Encoded protein: CASRPDRDEQYF.

V gene TRBV19 combines with J gene TRBJ1-2, with D perhaps TRBD1 (6 bases). CDR3 size: 15 residues. Germline CDR1 reads LNHDA; CDR2 reads SQIVND (reference sequence). Between the trimmed V and J ends, which lost 6 bases and 8 bases, there was a span of 22 bases. The CDR3 here is CASSTYGDTSSGYTF. The CDR3 DNA reads as TGTGCCAGTAGCACCTATGGGGACACCAGCAGCGGCTACACCTTC.

This clone came up a few times. The chain employs TRBV29-1 and TRBJ1-1, with 7 nucleotides matching TRBD1. Germline CDR1 and CDR2: SQVTM and ANQGSEA. With 1 base clipped from V and 8 bases from J, the junction kept 7 bases outside the gene matches. The CDR3 runs 13 residues. The CDR3: CSVEVGTAGEAFF. DNA of the CDR3: TGCAGCGTTGAAGTTGGGACAGCCGGGGAAGCTTTCTTT.

The chain couples TRBV7-9 to TRBJ1-6; a possible D gene is TRBD1 (5 bases). CDR1 and CDR2 from the germline V gene are SEHNR and FQNEAQ (reference sequence). With 2 bases removed from V and 11 bases from J, the gap between germline ends came to 10 bases. The CDR3 has 13 residues. The CDR3 coding sequence is TGTGCCAGCAGCTTAACCCAGGGTGCACCCCTCCACTTT. The encoded protein is CASSLTQGAPLHF.

The chain links TRBV27 to TRBJ2-7; TRBD2 agrees at 12 bases. The CDR3 runs 16 residues. V shed 0 bases and J 5 bases; nucleotides not matched to a gene: 5. Germline CDR1 reads MNHEY; CDR2 reads SMNVEV (reference sequence). CDR3 loop: CASSLSSSGRADEQYF. The DNA for the CDR3 is TGTGCCAGCAGTTTATCGTCTAGCGGGAGGGCGGACGAGCAGTACTTC.

The sample holds one count of this clone. The CDR3 nucleotides are TGTGCCATCAGTGAAGGGTCACGAAATTCACCCCTCCACTTT. Encoded protein: CAISEGSRNSPLHF. J is TRBJ1-6 and V is TRBV10-3, with D uncertain. Germline CDR1 ENHRY, CDR2 SYGVKD. The CDR3 totals 14 residues. Trimming took off 3 bases at V and 7 bases at J, with 10 bases between the two ends.